This T cell receptor (beta chain) was sequenced in a study of cytomegalovirus exposure and HLA in healthy donors. Study overall: HLA-typed donors were the source of approximately 80 million unique TCRs, which an early data release held. Study observations and caveats: Later examination showed HLA-associated TCR beta chains had greater clonal expansion than equally common others. Later on, an analysis showed TCR association rates differing by HLA locus, with DRB1 the most and HLA-C the fewest. Presence/absence analyses supposed approximately even sequencing depth among donors.

V was pared by 0 bases and J by 6 bases, with 10 bases of the junction left unmatched. CDR1 and CDR2 (germline): SGHDT, YYEEEE. This CDR3 comprises 17 residues. Both 60 Vbeta primers and 13 Jbeta primers went into the PCR. Using immunoSEQ multiplex PCR, the repertoire was profiled, and TCRdb retains in-frame clones only, with some absent. This sample has 140,000 to 150,000 clones, with roughly three quarters found just once. A word on this clone: The antigen remains unidentified.

This sequence originates from a female donor in good health and CMV-seronegative. The sequencing sample was made of PBMCs. The V and J genes are TRBV5-6 and TRBJ2-5; 11 bases agree with TRBD1. The CDR3 sequence: CASSLVGGDRGRKTQYF. The CDR3 DNA reads TGTGCCAGCAGCTTGGTAGGGGGGGACAGGGGGAGGAAGACCCAGTACTTC.